These T cell receptor beta chains were read from a single sample in a study of blood T cell repertoires in COVID-19. Method: immunoSEQ multiplex PCR; TCRdb's copy keeps in-frame clones and lacks some. The table has roughly 250,000 clones, approximately 83% seen once. Sequencing was performed on peripheral blood. All receptors come from a man aged 50 or older with active or convalescent COVID-19. Each CDR3 is given without its conserved first and last residue.

J: TRBJ1-6
V: TRBV28
CDR3: ASRHGISYNSPLH

J: TRBJ2-3
V: TRBV3-1/TRBV3-2
CDR3: ARGLAGGLTDTQY

J: TRBJ1-4
V: TRBV7-8
CDR3: ASNRGATNEKLF

J: TRBJ2-3
V: TRBV29-1
CDR3: SVLRTGGDTQY

J: TRBJ2-7
V: TRBV19
CDR3: ASSIAASGGAEEQY

J: TRBJ1-1
V: TRBV6-2/TRBV6-3
CDR3: ASNPGQLNTEAF

J: TRBJ1-4
V: TRBV5-4
CDR3: ASSPLPGVANEKLF

J: TRBJ1-1
V: TRBV27
CDR3: ASSPQGWGAEAF

J: TRBJ2-3
V: TRBV28
CDR3: ASWTPDTQY

J: TRBJ2-2
V: TRBV7-2
CDR3: ASSLGGRTGELF

J: TRBJ1-5
V: TRBV6-6
CDR3: ASRDTNNQPQH

J: TRBJ2-5
V: TRBV20-1
CDR3: SAYRAETQY

J: TRBJ1-2
V: TRBV3-1/TRBV3-2
CDR3: ASSRGRGYT

J: TRBJ1-6
V: TRBV19
CDR3: ASSRDRVSPLH

J: TRBJ1-4
V: TRBV5-1
CDR3: ASSLATANEKLF

J: TRBJ2-2
V: TRBV10-3
CDR3: ATAGLTDTGELF

J: TRBJ2-7
V: TRBV9
CDR3: ASSHRDRDEQY

J: TRBJ2-3
V: TRBV18
CDR3: ASSPPDRSTDTQY

J: TRBJ2-1
V: TRBV2
CDR3: ASNSRDEQF

J: TRBJ1-2
V: TRBV7-2
CDR3: ASSSTGDKALSYGYT

J: TRBJ1-3
V: TRBV5-1
CDR3: ASSFSGTATNTIY

J: TRBJ1-2
V: TRBV28
CDR3: ASSALDRYYGYT

J: TRBJ2-2
V: TRBV15
CDR3: ATSRDRQGEVTGELF

J: TRBJ2-7
V: TRBV25-1
CDR3: ASSVSSGGPLEQY

J: TRBJ2-1
V: TRBV18
CDR3: ASSPLRSSYNEQF

J: TRBJ2-3
V: TRBV21-1
CDR3: ASSNGAGSDTQY

J: TRBJ2-1
V: TRBV9
CDR3: ASSVEVGGGQNEQF

J: TRBJ2-2
V: TRBV7-2
CDR3: ASSLDGGYTGELF

J: TRBJ2-3
V: TRBV7-9
CDR3: ASSRGTSTDTQY

J: TRBJ1-3
V: TRBV10-3
CDR3: AIRGTGLANTIY

J: TRBJ2-5
V: TRBV6-2/TRBV6-3
CDR3: ASGRDSQETQY

J: TRBJ2-7
V: TRBV14
CDR3: ASSQAIGGVNEQY